This T cell receptor (beta chain) was profiled in a study of OX40 agonist ivuxolimab in advanced cancers. Points on this clone: Its target is unknown.

Study results and caveats: Circulating CD4+ and CD8+ T cells showed clonal expansion by week 6 at 0.1 to 3.0 mg/kg.

V lost 4 bases and J lost 5, with 11 bases in between. The CDR3 runs to 13 residues. From germline, CDR1 is ENHRY and CDR2 SYGVKD. Method: immunoSEQ multiplex PCR; TCRdb's copy keeps in-frame clones and lacks some. Of 70,000 to 75,000 clones in the sample, 86% were seen once. The rearrangement uses TRBV10-3 and TRBJ1-2; D perhaps matches TRBD1 (5 bases). This receptor was taken from an adult with an advanced solid tumor such as melanoma, head and neck, liver or kidney cancer. The sample was CD4+ or CD8+ T cells sorted from blood, taken in a trial of the OX40 agonist ivuxolimab. Here the CDR3 DNA reads TGTGCCATCAGTGGAGGAGGGGATTATGGCTACACCTTC. This codes for CAISGGGDYGYTF.